A selection of T cell receptor beta chains follows, all from one sample in a study of beta chain features in type 1 diabetes. Produced via immunoSEQ multiplex PCR; TCRdb's table is partial and in-frame only. Of 900,000 or so clones detected, 15% to 20% appear once; the ten largest clones hold about 0.025%. The sequencing sample was made of naive CD4+ T cells from blood. These receptors were obtained from a woman under 30 in good health. CDR3s leave out the opening cysteine and the closing phenylalanine or tryptophan. A D gene is named only where the DNA matches it firmly. Where a row states a size, it is once, few, many or the class of an expanded clone; other rows omit it.

.	TRBJ1-1	.	TRBV4-3	ASSQVDGGAGYTEAF
.	TRBJ1-3	.	TRBV28	ASSRGFHSGNTIY
.	TRBJ2-7	TRBD1	TRBV27	ASGRQGGTYEQY
few	TRBJ2-1	.	TRBV28	ASGIGGANNEQF
.	TRBJ2-1	TRBD1	TRBV9	ASSPTGTGGRNEQF
few	TRBJ1-3	.	TRBV5-1	ASRGASPGNTIY
.	TRBJ1-5	.	TRBV6-6	ASSYSKRVQPQH
.	TRBJ2-7	TRBD1	TRBV4-3	ASSQEQTGSGEQY
.	TRBJ1-4	.	TRBV4-3	ASSQVRNRRTNEKLF
.	TRBJ1-5	.	TRBV6-5	ASSYDRNSNQPQH
.	TRBJ2-1	.	TRBV4-2	ASSRELVANWDEQF
.	TRBJ2-3	.	TRBV19	ASSTSAWTGTDTQY
few	TRBJ2-1	.	TRBV19	ASSIPGLPYNEQF
few	TRBJ2-2	.	TRBV7-8	ASSPVTRAGELF
few	TRBJ2-1	TRBD2	TRBV4-3	ASSQDWLLADPYNEQF
.	TRBJ1-4	TRBD1	TRBV28	ASKHRGYEKLF
few	TRBJ2-5	.	TRBV7-9	ASSWDGRVETQY
.	TRBJ1-1	.	TRBV27	ASSQGFRNTEAF
.	TRBJ1-5	.	TRBV29-1	SVDPLRGCDSNQPQH
once	TRBJ2-7	TRBD1	TRBV6-1	ASSEATRTGGY
.	TRBJ2-3	TRBD2	TRBV7-9	ASSLGTSDLDTQY
.	TRBJ1-2	.	TRBV19	ASSLPGTNYGYT
few	TRBJ1-2	.	TRBV28	ASSLLANYGYT
few	TRBJ2-3	.	TRBV7-2	ASSLALEDTQY
.	TRBJ2-5	TRBD1	TRBV5-1	ASRNVGTGQQETQY
.	TRBJ2-3	.	TRBV15	ATSRVRAGPSDTQY
.	TRBJ2-3	TRBD1	TRBV10-3	AISVRTGGIGPNTQY
.	TRBJ2-4	TRBD1	TRBV7-9	ASSLSGAGQVQY
.	TRBJ1-2	.	TRBV7-9	ASSLGQNNYGYT
few	TRBJ2-4	TRBD1	TRBV4-2	ASSQEQGQGAAKNIQY
few	TRBJ2-3	.	TRBV6-5	ASSYEGHPTDTQY
.	TRBJ1-1	.	TRBV11-1	ASSLDRLMNTEAF
.	TRBJ2-3	.	TRBV5-1	ASSKQESDTQY
.	TRBJ2-7	.	TRBV6-5	AIGGAAAYEQY
few	TRBJ1-4	.	TRBV28	ASSLPGRQEKLF
.	TRBJ2-1	.	TRBV7-9	ASSNYNEQF
.	TRBJ2-1	.	TRBV28	ASLAKAYNEQF
few	TRBJ2-7	TRBD1	TRBV4-3	ASSQNLGGAVNEQY
few	TRBJ2-1	.	TRBV7-2	ASSYRVLSLGFHEQF
few	TRBJ1-5	.	TRBV5-1	ASSLAPNNQPQH
few	TRBJ2-3	.	TRBV5-1	ASSPLGRGTDTQY
.	TRBJ2-3	.	TRBV20-1	SAIFDTQY
few	TRBJ2-1	.	TRBV6-5	ASSYDRGRGEQF
.	TRBJ1-1	.	TRBV19	ASSTRRDTEAF
.	TRBJ2-3	TRBD1	TRBV28	AGGQGGTDTQY
few	TRBJ2-7	.	TRBV7-2	ASSPQNRGDEQY
.	TRBJ1-4	.	TRBV13	ASNRWAGDAEKLF
once	TRBJ2-7	.	TRBV19	ASSSYPDHEQY
.	TRBJ2-7	.	TRBV5-1	ASSQDRSYEQY
.	TRBJ2-2	.	TRBV7-8	ASRAGTMNTGELF
.	TRBJ2-5	TRBD2	TRBV9	ASSPRILAGSNWETQY
.	TRBJ2-7	TRBD2	TRBV28	ASRRASSGAYEQY
.	TRBJ1-2	.	TRBV6-5	ASTQSGTAYGYT
.	TRBJ2-2	.	TRBV28	ASSFGSFNTGELF
few	TRBJ2-3	.	TRBV28	ASSLRLDTQY